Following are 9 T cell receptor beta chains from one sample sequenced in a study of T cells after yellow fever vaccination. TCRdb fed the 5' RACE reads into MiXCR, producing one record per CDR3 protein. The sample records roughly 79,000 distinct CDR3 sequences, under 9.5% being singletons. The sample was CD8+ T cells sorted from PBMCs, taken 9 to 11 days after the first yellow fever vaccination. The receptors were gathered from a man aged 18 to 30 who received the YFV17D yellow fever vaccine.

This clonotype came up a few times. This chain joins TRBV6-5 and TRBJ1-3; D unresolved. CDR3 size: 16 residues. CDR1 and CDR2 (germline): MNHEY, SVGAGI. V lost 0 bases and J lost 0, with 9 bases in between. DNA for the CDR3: TGTGCCAGCAGTTACTCCCCGGGTAGCTCTGGAAACACCATATATTTT. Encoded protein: CASSYSPGSSGNTIYF.

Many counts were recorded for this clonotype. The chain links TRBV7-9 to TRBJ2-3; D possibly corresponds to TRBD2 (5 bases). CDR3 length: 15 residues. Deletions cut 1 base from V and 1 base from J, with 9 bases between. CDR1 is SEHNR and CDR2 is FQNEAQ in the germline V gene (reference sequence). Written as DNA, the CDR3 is TGTGCCAGCAGCTTAGGACCGAGGGGCACAGATACGCAGTATTTT. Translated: CASSLGPRGTDTQYF.

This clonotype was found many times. The CDR3 sequence is CASSLGDSRLNEQFF. In DNA, the CDR3 is TGTGCCAGCAGCTTAGGTGACTCTAGGCTGAATGAGCAGTTCTTC. The rearrangement links TRBV7-6 to TRBJ2-1; D unclear. V gave up 1 base and J gave up 7 bases, with 14 bases separating them. The CDR3 loop spans 15 amino acids. Germline V gene lookup returns CDR1 SGHVS and CDR2 FNYEAQ.

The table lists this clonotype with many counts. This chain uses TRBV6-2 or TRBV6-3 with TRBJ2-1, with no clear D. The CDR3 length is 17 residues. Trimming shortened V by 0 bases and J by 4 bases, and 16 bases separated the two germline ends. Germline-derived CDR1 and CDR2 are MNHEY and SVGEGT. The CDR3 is CASSYSGPSFLYNEQFF. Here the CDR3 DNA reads TGTGCCAGCAGTTACTCGGGCCCGAGCTTCCTTTACAATGAGCAGTTCTTC.

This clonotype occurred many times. The CDR3 bases are TGCGCCAGCAGCCAAGGTCTGGGTAGGAATGAGCAGTTCTTC. Its protein product is CASSQGLGRNEQFF. The chain carries TRBV4-1 and TRBJ2-1; D gene uncertain. The germline V and J ends were trimmed by 1 base and 7 bases, with 11 bases remaining between them. In germline, CDR1 is MGHRA, CDR2 YSYEKL. The CDR3 has 14 residues.

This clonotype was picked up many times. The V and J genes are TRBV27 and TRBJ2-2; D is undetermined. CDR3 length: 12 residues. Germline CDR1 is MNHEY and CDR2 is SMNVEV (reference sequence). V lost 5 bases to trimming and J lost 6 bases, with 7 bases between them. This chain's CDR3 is CASSGTPGELFF. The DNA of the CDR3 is TGTGCCAGCAGTGGAACCCCCGGGGAGCTGTTTTTT.

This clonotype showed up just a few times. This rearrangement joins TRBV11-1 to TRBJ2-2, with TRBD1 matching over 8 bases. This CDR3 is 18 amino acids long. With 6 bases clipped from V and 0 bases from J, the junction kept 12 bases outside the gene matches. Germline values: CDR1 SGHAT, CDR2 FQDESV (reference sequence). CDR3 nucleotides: TGTGCCAGCAGTTACCCGACAGGGGCGAATGCGAACACCGGGGAGCTGTTTTTT. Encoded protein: CASSYPTGANANTGELFF.

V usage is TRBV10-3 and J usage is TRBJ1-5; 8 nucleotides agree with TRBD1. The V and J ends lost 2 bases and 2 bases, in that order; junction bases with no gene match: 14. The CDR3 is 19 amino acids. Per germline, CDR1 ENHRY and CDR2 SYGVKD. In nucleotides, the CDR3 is TGTGCCATCAGTGAGCTGCTTAGGACAGGGACTAAAGGCAATCAGCCCCAGCATTTT. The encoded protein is CAISELLRTGTKGNQPQHF.

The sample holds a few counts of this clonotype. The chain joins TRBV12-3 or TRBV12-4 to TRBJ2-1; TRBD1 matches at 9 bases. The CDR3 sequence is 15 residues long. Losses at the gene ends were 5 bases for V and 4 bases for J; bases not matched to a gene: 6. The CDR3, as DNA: TGTGCCAGCAGTCCCACTGACAGGGGGTACAATGAGCAGTTCTTC. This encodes CASSPTDRGYNEQFF.